The entry below gives a single T cell receptor (beta chain) sequence along with its context. Under the authors' procedure: For nucleated cells, counts were estimated from reference gene primer amplification. TCRdb keeps only in-frame clones here, not all; method: immunoSEQ multiplex PCR. D and trimming come from the DNA, and the V and J calls and clone size come from that table. The sample records 200,000 to 300,000 clones, about 87% being singletons. The CDR3 length is 14 residues. Germline assignment: CDR1 SGHDT and CDR2 YYEEEE. V gave up 4 bases and J gave up 4 bases, with 14 bases separating them. This record belongs to a study of blood T cell repertoires in COVID-19. Overall study: Acute-phase and convalescent COVID-19 samples originated in the United States, Italy and Spain. From T cells, B-cell-depleted T cells, or PBMCs came the material, which was cDNA or gDNA.

The sequence was collected from a woman between 70 and 85 years old with active or convalescent COVID-19. The sequenced sample consisted of peripheral blood. The rearrangement links TRBV5-6 to TRBJ1-2; D unresolved. The CDR3 here is CASSGQVSSYGYTF. The CDR3 region has the DNA TGTGCCAGCAGCGGGCAGGTCTCGAGCTATGGCTACACCTTC.